The T cell receptor beta chain under discussion was sequenced for a study of blood T cell repertoires in COVID-19. Study-level background: Some COVID-19 samples were acute and others convalescent; all came from the United States, Italy and Spain. PBMCs, B-cell-depleted T cells, or T cells were the source of the cDNA or gDNA that made up the material.

This clone was counted once. Original methodology: Amplified reference gene primers provided the basis for estimating nucleated cell counts. Sequencing used immunoSEQ multiplex PCR; TCRdb keeps in-frame clones, though not all of them. That table furnishes V, J and clone size, whereas the DNA furnished D and trimming. The sample comprises about 140,000 clones, about nine tenths of which are singletons, and 8% to 11% rests with the top ten. The TCR sequence derives from a man in his fifties or sixties with active or convalescent COVID-19. Input material: peripheral blood.

The CDR3 sequence: CASRLRTSVNTGELFF. CDR3 nucleotides: TGTGCCAGCAGATTGAGGACTAGCGTTAACACCGGGGAGCTGTTTTTT. The chain combines TRBV27 with TRBJ2-2, with TRBD2 identical over 9 bases. V was pared by 6 bases and J by 2 bases, with 7 bases of the junction left unmatched. The CDR3 runs 16 residues. Germline CDR1 MNHEY, CDR2 SMNVEV (reference sequence).